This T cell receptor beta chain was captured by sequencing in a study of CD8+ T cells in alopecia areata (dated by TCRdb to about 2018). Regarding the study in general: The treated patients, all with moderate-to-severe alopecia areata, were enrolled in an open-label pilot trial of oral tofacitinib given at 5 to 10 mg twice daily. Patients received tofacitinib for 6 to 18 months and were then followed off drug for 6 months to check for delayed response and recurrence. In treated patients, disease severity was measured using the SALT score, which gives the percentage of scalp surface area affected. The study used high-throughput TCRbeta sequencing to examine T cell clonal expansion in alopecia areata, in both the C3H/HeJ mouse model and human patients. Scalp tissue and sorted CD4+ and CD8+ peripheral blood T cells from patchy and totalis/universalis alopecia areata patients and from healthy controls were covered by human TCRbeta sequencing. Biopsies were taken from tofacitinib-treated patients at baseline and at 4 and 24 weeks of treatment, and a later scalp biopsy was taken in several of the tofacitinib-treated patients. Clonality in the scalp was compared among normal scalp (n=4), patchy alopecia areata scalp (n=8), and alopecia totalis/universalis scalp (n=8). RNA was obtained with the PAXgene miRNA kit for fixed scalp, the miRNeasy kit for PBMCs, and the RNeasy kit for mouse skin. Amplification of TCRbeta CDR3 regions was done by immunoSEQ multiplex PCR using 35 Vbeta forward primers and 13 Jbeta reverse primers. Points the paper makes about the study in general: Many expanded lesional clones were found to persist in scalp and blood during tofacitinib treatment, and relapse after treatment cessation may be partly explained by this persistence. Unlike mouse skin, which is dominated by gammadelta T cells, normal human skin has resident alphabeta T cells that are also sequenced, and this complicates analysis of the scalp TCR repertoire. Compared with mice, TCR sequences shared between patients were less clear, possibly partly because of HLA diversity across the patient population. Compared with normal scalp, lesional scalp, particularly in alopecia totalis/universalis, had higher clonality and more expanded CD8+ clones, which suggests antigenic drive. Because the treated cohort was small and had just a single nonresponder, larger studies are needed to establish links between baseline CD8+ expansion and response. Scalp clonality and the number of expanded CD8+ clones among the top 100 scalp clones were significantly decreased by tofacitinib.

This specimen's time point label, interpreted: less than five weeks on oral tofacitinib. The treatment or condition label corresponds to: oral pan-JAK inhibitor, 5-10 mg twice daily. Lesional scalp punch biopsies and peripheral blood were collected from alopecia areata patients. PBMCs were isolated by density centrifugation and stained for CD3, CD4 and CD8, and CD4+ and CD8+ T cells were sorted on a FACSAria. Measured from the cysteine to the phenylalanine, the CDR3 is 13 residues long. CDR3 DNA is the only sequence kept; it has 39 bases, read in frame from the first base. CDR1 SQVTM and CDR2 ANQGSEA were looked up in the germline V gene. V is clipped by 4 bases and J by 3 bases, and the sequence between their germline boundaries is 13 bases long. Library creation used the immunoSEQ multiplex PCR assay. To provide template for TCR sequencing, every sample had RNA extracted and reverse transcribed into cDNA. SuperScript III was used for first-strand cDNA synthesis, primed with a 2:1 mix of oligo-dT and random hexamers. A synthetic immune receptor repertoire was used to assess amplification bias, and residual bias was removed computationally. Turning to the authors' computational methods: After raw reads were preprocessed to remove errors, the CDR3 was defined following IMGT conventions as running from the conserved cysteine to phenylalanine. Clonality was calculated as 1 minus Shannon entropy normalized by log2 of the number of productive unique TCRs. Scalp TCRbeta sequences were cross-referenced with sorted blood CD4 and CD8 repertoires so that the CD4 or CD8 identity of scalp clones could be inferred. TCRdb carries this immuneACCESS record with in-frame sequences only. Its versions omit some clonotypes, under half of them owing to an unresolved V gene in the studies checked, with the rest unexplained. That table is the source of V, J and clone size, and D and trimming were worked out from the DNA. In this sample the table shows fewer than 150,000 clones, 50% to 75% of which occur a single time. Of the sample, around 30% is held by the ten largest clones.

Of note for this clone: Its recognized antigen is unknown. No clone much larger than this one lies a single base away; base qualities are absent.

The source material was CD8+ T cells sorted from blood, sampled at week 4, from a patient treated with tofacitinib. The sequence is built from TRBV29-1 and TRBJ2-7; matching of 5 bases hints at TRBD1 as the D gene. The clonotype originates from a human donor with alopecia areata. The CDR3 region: CSVAAGWDYEQYF. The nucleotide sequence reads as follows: TGCAGCGTTGCGGCAGGGTGGGACTACGAGCAGTACTTC.